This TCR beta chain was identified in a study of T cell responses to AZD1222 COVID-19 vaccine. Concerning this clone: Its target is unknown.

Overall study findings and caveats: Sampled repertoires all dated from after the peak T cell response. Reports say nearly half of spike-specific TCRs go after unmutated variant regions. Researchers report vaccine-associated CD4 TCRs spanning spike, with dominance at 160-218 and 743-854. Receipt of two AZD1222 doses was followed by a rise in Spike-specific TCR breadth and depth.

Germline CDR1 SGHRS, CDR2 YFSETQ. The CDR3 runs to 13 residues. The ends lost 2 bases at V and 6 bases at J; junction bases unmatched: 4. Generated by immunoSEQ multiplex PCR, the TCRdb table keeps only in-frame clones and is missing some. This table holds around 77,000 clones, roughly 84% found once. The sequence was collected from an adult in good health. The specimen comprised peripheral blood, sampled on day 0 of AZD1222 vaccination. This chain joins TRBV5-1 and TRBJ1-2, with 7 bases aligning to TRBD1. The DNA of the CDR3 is TGCGCCAGCAGCTTCAGACAGGGAGATGGCTACACCTTC. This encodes CASSFRQGDGYTF.